This T cell receptor beta chain was profiled in a study of shared clonotypes between healthy human individuals. Study-level information: Three CD4 naive, three CD4 memory, two CD8 naive and one CD8 memory plate were used per donor. General observations from the study: Sampling involved blood alone; tissue repertoires likely differ. Although depth was large, rarefaction showed that sequencing of the sorted subsets was incomplete.

Generated by immunoSEQ multiplex PCR, the TCRdb table keeps only in-frame clones and is missing some. The top ten hold about 0.34% of the sample, which has around 2.5 million clones, 80% to 95% seen once. Germline CDR1 reads MDHEN; CDR2 reads SYDVKM. Trimming left V 3 bases short and J 12 bases short, with 15 bases between. This CDR3 is 14 amino acids long. A note on this clone: The antigen is unknown.

The chain carries TRBV28 and TRBJ1-6; D call uncertain. Input material: naive CD4+ T cells from PBMCs. Described subset: CD45RA+ positively selected. The TCR sequence derives from a man younger than 35 in good health. Some clones in this sample may be carry-over from other donors' samples. The CDR3 region is CASSFSTSLRPLHF. In DNA, the CDR3 is TGTGCCAGCAGTTTCTCTACCTCGCTTCGACCCCTCCACTTT. Looking up the rest from reference TRBV28 and TRBJ1-6 gives the full variable domain: DVKVTQSSRYLVKRTGEKVFLECVQDMDHENMFWYRQDPGLGLRLIYFSYDVKMKEKGDIPEGYSVSREKKERFSLILESASTNQTSMYLCASSFSTSLRPLHFGNGTRLTVT.